This T cell receptor (beta chain) was identified in a study of shared clonotypes between healthy human individuals. Turning to the study itself: Plates per donor: three CD4 naive, three CD4 memory, two CD8 naive, one CD8 memory. Regarding the study as a whole: Generation probability values for non-shared clonotypes were lower than those for clonotypes shared by all four donors.

Regarding this clone: The antigen is unknown.

The CDR3 sequence is 15 residues long. Germline CDR1 and CDR2: SGHTA and FQGNSA. The V gene lost 5 bases and the J gene lost 6 bases, with 17 bases spanning the gap. Sequencing used immunoSEQ multiplex PCR; TCRdb keeps in-frame clones, though not all of them. The data contain about 820,000 clones, almost 95% of them singletons. CD8 cells classed as naive were CD45RO-negative and positively selected for CCR7, excluding terminally differentiated effector memory CD45RA+ cells. The receptor comes from a man aged 25-45 years in good health. The sample consisted of naive CD8+ T cells sorted from blood. The V call is TRBV7-2, the J call TRBJ1-5; weak D call: TRBD1 (6 bases). CDR3 nucleotides: TGTGCCAGCAGCCTTGGACAGTGGTCAGCTCAGCCCCAGCATTTT. Translating gives CASSLGQWSAQPQHF.